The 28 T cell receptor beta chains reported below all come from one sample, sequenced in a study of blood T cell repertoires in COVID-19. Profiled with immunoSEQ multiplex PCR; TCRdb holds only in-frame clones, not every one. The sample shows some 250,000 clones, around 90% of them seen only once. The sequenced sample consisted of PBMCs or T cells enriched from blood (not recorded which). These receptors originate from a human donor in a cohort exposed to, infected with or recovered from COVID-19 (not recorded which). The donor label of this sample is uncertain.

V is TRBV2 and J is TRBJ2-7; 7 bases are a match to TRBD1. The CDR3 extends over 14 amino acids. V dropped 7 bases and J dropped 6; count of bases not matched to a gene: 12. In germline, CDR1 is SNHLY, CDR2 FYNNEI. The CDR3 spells CASIWDSTLGEQYF. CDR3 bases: TGTGCCAGCATCTGGGACAGCACCTTGGGCGAGCAGTACTTC. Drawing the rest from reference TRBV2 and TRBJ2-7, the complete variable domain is EPEVTQTPSHQVTQMGQEVILRCVPISNHLYFYWYRQILGQKVEFLVSFYNNEISEKSEIFDDQFSVERPDGSNFTLKIRSTKLEDSAMYFCASIWDSTLGEQYFGPGTRLTVT.

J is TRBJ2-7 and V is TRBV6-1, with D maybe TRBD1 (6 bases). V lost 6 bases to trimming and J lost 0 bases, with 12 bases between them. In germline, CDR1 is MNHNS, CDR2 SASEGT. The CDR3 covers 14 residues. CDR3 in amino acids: CASRAGVFSYEQYF. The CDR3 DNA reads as TGTGCCAGCAGGGCAGGGGTGTTCTCCTACGAGCAGTACTTC.

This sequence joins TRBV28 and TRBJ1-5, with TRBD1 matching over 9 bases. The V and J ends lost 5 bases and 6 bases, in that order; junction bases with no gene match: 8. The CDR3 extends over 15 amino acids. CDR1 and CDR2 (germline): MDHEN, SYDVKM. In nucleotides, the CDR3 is TGTGCCAGCAGTCCTACAGGGGGCGTGGGTCAGCCCCAGCATTTT. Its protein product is CASSPTGGVGQPQHF.

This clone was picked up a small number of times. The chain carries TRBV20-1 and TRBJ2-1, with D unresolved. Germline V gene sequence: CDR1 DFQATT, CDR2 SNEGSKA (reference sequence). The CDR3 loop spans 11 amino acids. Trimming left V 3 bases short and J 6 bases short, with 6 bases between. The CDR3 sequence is CSASNSNEQFF. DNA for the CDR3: TGCAGTGCTAGTAACAGCAATGAGCAGTTCTTC.

This CDR3 reads CASERGGSYNEQFF. The CDR3 coding sequence is TGTGCCAGCGAAAGGGGCGGCTCCTACAATGAGCAGTTCTTC. J is TRBJ2-1 and V is TRBV2; TRBD1 is a possible D gene (5 bases). This CDR3 contains 14 residues. Germline CDR1 reads SNHLY; CDR2 reads FYNNEI. Trimming cost V 8 bases and J 0 bases, with 11 bases left between them.

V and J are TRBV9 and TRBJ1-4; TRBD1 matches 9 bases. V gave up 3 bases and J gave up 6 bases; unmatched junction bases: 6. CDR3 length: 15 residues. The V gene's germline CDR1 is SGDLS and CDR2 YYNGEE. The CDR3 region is CASSAGQGLDEKLFF. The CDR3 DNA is TGTGCCAGCAGCGCAGGACAGGGGCTCGATGAAAAACTGTTTTTT.

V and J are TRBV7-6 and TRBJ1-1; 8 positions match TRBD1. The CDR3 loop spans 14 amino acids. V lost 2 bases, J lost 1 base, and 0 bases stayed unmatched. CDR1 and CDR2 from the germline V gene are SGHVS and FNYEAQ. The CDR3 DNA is TGTGCCAGCAGCTTACAGGGGGCGAACACTGAAGCTTTCTTT. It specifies CASSLQGANTEAFF.

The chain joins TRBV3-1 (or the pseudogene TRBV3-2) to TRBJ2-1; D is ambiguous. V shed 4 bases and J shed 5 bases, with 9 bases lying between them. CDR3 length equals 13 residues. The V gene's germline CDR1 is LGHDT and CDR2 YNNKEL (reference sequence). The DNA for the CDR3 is TGTGCCAGCAGCCTCTCTATGAACAATGAGCAGTTCTTC. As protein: CASSLSMNNEQFF.

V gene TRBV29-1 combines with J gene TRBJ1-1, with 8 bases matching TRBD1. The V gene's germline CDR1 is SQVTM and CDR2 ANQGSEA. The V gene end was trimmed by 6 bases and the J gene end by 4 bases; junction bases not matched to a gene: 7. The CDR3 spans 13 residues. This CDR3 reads CSVVTGAGTEAFF. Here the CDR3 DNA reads TGCAGCGTCGTGACAGGGGCTGGCACTGAAGCTTTCTTT.

CDR3 sequence: CASSLAVGGTTEAFF. The CDR3 DNA reads TGCGCCAGCAGCTTGGCCGTTGGAGGGACTACTGAAGCTTTCTTT. The rearrangement uses TRBV5-1 and TRBJ1-1; tentatively, D is TRBD1 (5 bases). V lost 0 bases and J 5 bases, leaving 14 bases between the germline ends. In germline, CDR1 is SGHRS, CDR2 YFSETQ. This CDR3 spans 15 amino acids.

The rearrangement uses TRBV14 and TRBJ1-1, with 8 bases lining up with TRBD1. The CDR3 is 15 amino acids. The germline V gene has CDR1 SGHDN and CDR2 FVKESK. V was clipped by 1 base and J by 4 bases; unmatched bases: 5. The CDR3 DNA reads TGTGCCAGCAGCCAAGCAACAGGGGGGAGCACTGAAGCTTTCTTT. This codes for CASSQATGGSTEAFF.

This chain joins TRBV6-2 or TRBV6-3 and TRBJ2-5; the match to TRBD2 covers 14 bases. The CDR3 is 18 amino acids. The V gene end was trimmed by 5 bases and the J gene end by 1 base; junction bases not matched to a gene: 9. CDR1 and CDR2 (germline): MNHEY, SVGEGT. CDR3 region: CASSIPGLAGELQETQYF. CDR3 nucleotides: TGTGCCAGCAGTATTCCGGGACTAGCGGGGGAGCTCCAAGAGACCCAGTACTTC.

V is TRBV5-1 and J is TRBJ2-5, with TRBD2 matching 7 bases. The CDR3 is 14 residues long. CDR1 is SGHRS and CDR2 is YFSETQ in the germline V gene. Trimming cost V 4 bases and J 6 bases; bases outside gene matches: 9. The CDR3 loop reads CASSPTGGGKTQYF. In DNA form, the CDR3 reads TGCGCCAGCAGCCCAACTGGGGGGGGGAAGACCCAGTACTTC.

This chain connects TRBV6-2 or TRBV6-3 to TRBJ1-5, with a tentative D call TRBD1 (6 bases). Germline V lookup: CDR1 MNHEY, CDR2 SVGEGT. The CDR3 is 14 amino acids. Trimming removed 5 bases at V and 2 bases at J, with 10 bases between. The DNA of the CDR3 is TGTGCCAGCAGTCAGTACAGGGGCAATCAGCCCCAGCATTTT. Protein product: CASSQYRGNQPQHF.

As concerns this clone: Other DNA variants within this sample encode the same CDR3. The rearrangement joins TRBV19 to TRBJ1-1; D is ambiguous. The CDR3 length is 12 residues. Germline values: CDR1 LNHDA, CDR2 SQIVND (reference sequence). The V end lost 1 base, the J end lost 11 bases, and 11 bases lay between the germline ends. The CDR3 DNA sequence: TGTGCCAGTAGTATAGGCGGCGGTGAGGCTTTCTTT. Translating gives CASSIGGGEAFF.

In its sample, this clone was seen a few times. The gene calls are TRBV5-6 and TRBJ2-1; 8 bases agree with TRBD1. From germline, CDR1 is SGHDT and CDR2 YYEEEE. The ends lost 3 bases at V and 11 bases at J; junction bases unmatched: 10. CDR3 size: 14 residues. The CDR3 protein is CASSSRIDRGQQFF. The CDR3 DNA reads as TGTGCCAGCAGCTCCCGGATAGACAGGGGACAGCAGTTCTTC.

The CDR3 nucleotides are TGTGCCAGTAGTATTGTTCTAGCGGGGGCTAGCACAGATACGCAGTATTTT. This encodes CASSIVLAGASTDTQYF. The rearrangement links TRBV19 to TRBJ2-3; 10 nucleotides line up with TRBD2. The junction had 6 bases not matched to a gene; V was cut back by 3 bases and J by 0 bases. The CDR3 spans 17 residues. Germline CDR1 is LNHDA and CDR2 is SQIVND (reference sequence). Variable domain in full (rest from reference TRBV19 and TRBJ2-3): DGGITQSPKYLFRKEGQNVTLSCEQNLNHDAMYWYRQDPGQGLRLIYYSQIVNDFQKGDIAEGYSVSREKKESFPLTVTSAQKNPTAFYLCASSIVLAGASTDTQYFGPGTRLTVL.

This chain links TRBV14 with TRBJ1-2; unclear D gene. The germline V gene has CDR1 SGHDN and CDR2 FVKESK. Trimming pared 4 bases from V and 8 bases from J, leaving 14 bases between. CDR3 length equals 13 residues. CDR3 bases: TGTGCCAGCAGCCCTCTCCAACGGGAAGGCTACACCTTC. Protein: CASSPLQREGYTF.

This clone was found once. CDR3 sequence reads: CASSFLAGGDNEQFF. CDR3 DNA sequence: TGTGCCAGCAGTTTCCTAGCGGGGGGCGACAATGAGCAGTTCTTC. This chain uses TRBV6-2 or TRBV6-3 with TRBJ2-1; 11 nucleotides match TRBD2. The CDR3 contains 15 residues. The trim removed 4 bases at V and 5 bases at J, leaving 4 bases unmatched. Per germline, CDR1 MNHEY and CDR2 SVGEGT.

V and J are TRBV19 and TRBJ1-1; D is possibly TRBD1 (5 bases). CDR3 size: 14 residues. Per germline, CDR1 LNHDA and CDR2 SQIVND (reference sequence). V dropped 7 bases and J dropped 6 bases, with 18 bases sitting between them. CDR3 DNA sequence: TGTGCCAGTAAACATCAGCAGGGCCCCGCTGAAGCTTTCTTT. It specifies CASKHQQGPAEAFF.

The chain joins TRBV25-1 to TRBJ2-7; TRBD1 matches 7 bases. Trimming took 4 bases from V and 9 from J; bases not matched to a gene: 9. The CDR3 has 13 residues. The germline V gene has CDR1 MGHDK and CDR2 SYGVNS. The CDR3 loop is CASSGSGQFRQYF. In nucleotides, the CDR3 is TGTGCCAGCAGTGGGTCGGGACAGTTCAGGCAGTACTTC.

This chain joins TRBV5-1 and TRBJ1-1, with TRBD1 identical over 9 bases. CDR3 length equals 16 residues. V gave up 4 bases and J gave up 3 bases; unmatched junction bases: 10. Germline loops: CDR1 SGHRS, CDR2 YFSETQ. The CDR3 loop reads CASSLQGARLDTEAFF. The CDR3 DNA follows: TGCGCCAGCAGCCTACAGGGGGCACGTTTGGACACTGAAGCTTTCTTT.

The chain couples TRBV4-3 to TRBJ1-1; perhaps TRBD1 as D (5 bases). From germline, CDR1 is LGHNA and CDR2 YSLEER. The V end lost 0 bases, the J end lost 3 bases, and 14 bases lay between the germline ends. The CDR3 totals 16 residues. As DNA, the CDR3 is TGCGCCAGCAGCCAAGATCTGGGGGGTTGGGACACTGAAGCTTTCTTT. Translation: CASSQDLGGWDTEAFF.

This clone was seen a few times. In nucleotides, the CDR3 is TGTGCCAGCAGCTTAGGGGGACAGCCACAAGAGACCCAGTACTTC. It specifies CASSLGGQPQETQYF. The chain uses TRBV7-7 and TRBJ2-5, with TRBD1 identical over 7 bases. CDR3 length: 15 amino acids. In germline, CDR1 is SSHAT, CDR2 FNYEAQ (reference sequence). V lost 1 base to trimming and J lost 2 bases; unmatched junction nucleotides: 4.

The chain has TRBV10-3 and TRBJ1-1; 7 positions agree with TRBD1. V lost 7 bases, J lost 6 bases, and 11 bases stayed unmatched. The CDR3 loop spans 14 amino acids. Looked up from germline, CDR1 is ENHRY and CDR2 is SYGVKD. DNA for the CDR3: TGTGCCATCACTCAGACAGGGATAGACTCTGAAGCTTTCTTT. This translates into CAITQTGIDSEAFF.

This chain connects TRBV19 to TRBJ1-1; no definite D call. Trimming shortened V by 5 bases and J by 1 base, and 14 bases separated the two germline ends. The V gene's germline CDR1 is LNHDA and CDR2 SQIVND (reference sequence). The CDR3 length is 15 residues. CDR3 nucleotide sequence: TGTGCCAGTAGTTTTTCTTTGACTTGGAACACTGAAGCTTTCTTT. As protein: CASSFSLTWNTEAFF.

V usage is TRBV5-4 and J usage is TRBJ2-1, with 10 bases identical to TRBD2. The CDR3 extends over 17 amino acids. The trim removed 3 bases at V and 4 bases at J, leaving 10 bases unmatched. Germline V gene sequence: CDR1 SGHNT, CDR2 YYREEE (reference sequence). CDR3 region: CASSYRLAGSIYNEQFF. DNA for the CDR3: TGTGCCAGCAGCTACCGACTAGCGGGTAGTATTTACAATGAGCAGTTCTTC.

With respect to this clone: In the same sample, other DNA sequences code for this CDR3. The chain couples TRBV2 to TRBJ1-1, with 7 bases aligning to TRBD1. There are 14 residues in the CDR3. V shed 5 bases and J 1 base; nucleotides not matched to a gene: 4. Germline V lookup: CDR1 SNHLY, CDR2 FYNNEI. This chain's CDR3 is CASSPGQANTEAFF. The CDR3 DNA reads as TGTGCCAGCAGTCCCGGACAGGCGAACACTGAAGCTTTCTTT. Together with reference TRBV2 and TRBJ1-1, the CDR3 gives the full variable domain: EPEVTQTPSHQVTQMGQEVILRCVPISNHLYFYWYRQILGQKVEFLVSFYNNEISEKSEIFDDQFSVERPDGSNFTLKIRSTKLEDSAMYFCASSPGQANTEAFFGQGTRLTVV.